This T cell receptor (beta chain) was profiled in a study of regulatory T cells in long-lasting Graves disease. Assembly of TCR beta libraries relied on iRepertoire HTBI primers together with Arm-PCR of CDR3 regions. TCRdb passed the multiplex PCR reads through MiXCR, listing each CDR3 protein once. Of some 450,000 distinct CDR3 sequences in the sample, approximately 16% were seen once. This clonotype was counted only a few times. The CDR3 sequence is 16 residues long. Germline loops: CDR1 MGHRA, CDR2 YSYEKL. The V and J ends lost 3 bases and 2 bases, in that order; junction bases with no gene match: 8. The time point was: newly diagnosed GD, antithyroid drugs for less than 3 months. Scientists built the TCR library using RNA that was extracted from PBMCs. The sample also formed part of further work on T cells in Graves' hyperthyroidism and ophthalmopathy. That work contributes: HTBI primers drove first-round RT-PCR of the TCR CDR3.

The clonotype was recovered from a woman younger than 45 with Graves disease. The genes are TRBV4-1 and TRBJ2-7; 9 bases fit TRBD1. This material consisted of peripheral blood mononuclear cells (PBMCs), taken at new diagnosis, from a patient treated with antithyroid drugs. CDR3 residues: CASSQALGQGTYEQYF. As DNA, the CDR3 is TGCGCCAGCAGCCAGGCCTTGGGACAGGGTACCTACGAGCAGTACTTC.